This is a list of T cell receptor beta chains from one sample in a study of PD-1 blockade in classical Hodgkin lymphoma. Sequenced by immunoSEQ multiplex PCR; TCRdb stores in-frame clones only, minus some. Seen here are approximately 15,000 clones, roughly 80% observed once, and the top ten hold 25% to 30%. The specimen comprised peripheral blood mononuclear cells (PBMCs), sampled before the second cycle of nivolumab. These receptors originate from a human donor with classical Hodgkin lymphoma. Both conserved end residues are trimmed from each CDR3. Fields, in order: V gene, D gene, J gene, CDR3 protein. A D gene is named only where the DNA matches it firmly.

TRBV29-1,NA,TRBJ2-7,SVEDGAYEQY
TRBV29-1,NA,TRBJ2-4,SVSTLAKNIQY
TRBV5-6,TRBD1,TRBJ1-2,ASSYAGQGAYGYT
TRBV4-3,NA,TRBJ1-1,ASSQVPAASEAF
TRBV5-1,TRBD1,TRBJ2-7,ASSLTGGSSYEQY
TRBV2,TRBD2,TRBJ2-5,ASSENLAGAETQY
TRBV21-1,NA,TRBJ2-7,ASSPEKETSYEQY
TRBV11-1,TRBD1,TRBJ2-7,ASTLLHGTGTNEQY
TRBV4-1,NA,TRBJ2-2,ASSRNPTDFSGGLTGELF
TRBV6-4,NA,TRBJ1-6,ASREQQNSPLH
TRBV7-9,TRBD2,TRBJ2-7,ASSYGLAGAYEQY
TRBV16,NA,TRBJ1-1,ASSQWGAPNTEAF
TRBV28,NA,TRBJ2-2,ASESGHSGTGELF
TRBV28,NA,TRBJ2-2,ASSTPGTGELF
TRBV25-1,TRBD2,TRBJ2-3,ASSGDSGLAALGTQY
TRBV27,NA,TRBJ1-3,ASSFAGTLSTIY
TRBV7-8,TRBD2,TRBJ2-3,ASSLVAGGGTDTQY
TRBV28,NA,TRBJ2-7,ASSFGLSEQY
TRBV7-3,TRBD2,TRBJ2-7,ASSLNPSGGAGEQY
TRBV27,TRBD1,TRBJ1-2,ASRISGQGNYGYT
TRBV27,TRBD2,TRBJ2-3,ASSPSHPRGGSDTQY
TRBV9,NA,TRBJ1-2,ASSKGEGGPYGYT
TRBV9,TRBD1,TRBJ1-6,ASSVASGQGADSPLH
TRBV5-1,NA,TRBJ2-5,ASSLALLLGEETQY
TRBV2,NA,TRBJ2-5,ASSTQQETQY
TRBV28,NA,TRBJ1-2,ATDSNPGYT
TRBV5-6,TRBD1,TRBJ1-1,ASSLEIGQGASINAEAF
TRBV11-2,NA,TRBJ1-5,ASSSQGVGGQPQH
TRBV27,NA,TRBJ1-2,ASSQRVLAKNYGYT
TRBV13,NA,TRBJ2-2,ASSSRVANTGELF
TRBV28,TRBD1,TRBJ1-5,ASRTGGNQPQH
TRBV16,TRBD2,TRBJ2-1,ASSQYTLAGGFPNEQF
TRBV2,NA,TRBJ1-2,ASSDDYGYT
TRBV7-2,TRBD2,TRBJ2-3,ASSLLAGGVTDTQY
TRBV27,NA,TRBJ2-5,ASSPNQETQY
TRBV7-2,NA,TRBJ2-5,ASSPSRPKETQY
TRBV19,NA,TRBJ2-3,ASSLRDPRTDTQY